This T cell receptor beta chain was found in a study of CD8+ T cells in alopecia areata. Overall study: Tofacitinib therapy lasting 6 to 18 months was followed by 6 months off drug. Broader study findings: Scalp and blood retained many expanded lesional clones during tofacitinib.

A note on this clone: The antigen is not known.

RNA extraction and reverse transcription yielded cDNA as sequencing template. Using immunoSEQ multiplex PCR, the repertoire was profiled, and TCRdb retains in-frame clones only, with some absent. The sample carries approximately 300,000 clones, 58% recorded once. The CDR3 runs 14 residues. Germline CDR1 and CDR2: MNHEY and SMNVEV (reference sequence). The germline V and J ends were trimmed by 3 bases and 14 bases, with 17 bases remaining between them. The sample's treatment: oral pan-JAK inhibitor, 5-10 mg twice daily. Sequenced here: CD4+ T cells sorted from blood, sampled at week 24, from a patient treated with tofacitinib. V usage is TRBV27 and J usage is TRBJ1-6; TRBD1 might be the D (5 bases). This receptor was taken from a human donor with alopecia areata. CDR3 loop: CASSFRRGTSALHF. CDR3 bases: TGTGCCAGCAGTTTTAGGCGGGGGACCTCGGCCCTCCACTTT.